The present TCR beta chain was sequenced within a study of lymphopenia after photon versus proton radiotherapy. Data came from immunoSEQ multiplex PCR; TCRdb stores just in-frame clones and leaves some out. Here the sample spans 150,000 to 200,000 clones, 75% to 90% being singletons. Whole-study results and caveats: Post-nadir diversity loss with photons came from oligoclonal expansion, particularly CD8+ Temra cells. Proton therapy kept repertoires fairly stable, unlike photons, which gained effector/memory cells. A bigger post-nadir fall in TCR diversity correlated inversely with survival time in deceased patients. Only patients who died were analyzed for survival; proton advantage is unproven.

V gave up 0 bases and J gave up 4 bases, with 18 bases separating them. There are 17 residues in the CDR3. Germline V gene data show CDR1 as SGHTA and CDR2 as FQGNSA. As to this clone: Its antigen is unidentified.

This receptor was obtained from a man aged 50 to 59 with gastric cancer. The material sequenced was peripheral blood, taken from a patient treated with photon-based radiotherapy. The chain has TRBV7-2 and TRBJ2-5, with D perhaps matching TRBD1 or TRBD2 (5 bases each). CDR3 sequence: CASSLAFHRGAVETQYF. In DNA form, the CDR3 reads TGTGCCAGCAGCTTAGCCTTTCACCGAGGGGCCGTAGAGACCCAGTACTTC.